These T cell receptor beta chains were read from a single sample in a study of lymphopenia after photon versus proton radiotherapy. The protocol was immunoSEQ multiplex PCR, while the TCRdb copy is restricted to in-frame clones and leaves out a portion. This sample has about 65,000 clones, with about 90% found just once. The input for sequencing was peripheral blood, taken from a patient treated with proton-based radiotherapy. Receptors were obtained from a man older than 75 with esophageal cancer. Each CDR3 is given with its conserved first and last residue. Each record gives: V gene, J gene, clone size, CDR3 protein. For some rows the clone size is stated as once, few or many, or as a class when expanded; others skip it.

V gene: TRBV27; J gene: TRBJ2-6; clone size: -; CDR3 protein: CASSWSGGFFGANVLTF
V gene: TRBV7-2; J gene: TRBJ2-5; clone size: -; CDR3 protein: CASSFGGLYQETQYF
V gene: TRBV27; J gene: TRBJ2-7; clone size: -; CDR3 protein: CASSLRGNPGLAGEREQYF
V gene: TRBV29-1; J gene: TRBJ2-5; clone size: once; CDR3 protein: CSVEGTRRETQYF
V gene: TRBV18; J gene: TRBJ2-1; clone size: -; CDR3 protein: CASSPPTGTSRNEQFF
V gene: TRBV7-8; J gene: TRBJ2-2; clone size: -; CDR3 protein: CASSLPSRGTGELFF
V gene: TRBV6-1; J gene: TRBJ1-5; clone size: -; CDR3 protein: CASSDDRENKPQHF
V gene: TRBV4-1; J gene: TRBJ2-2; clone size: -; CDR3 protein: CASSQRDTGELFF
V gene: TRBV7-2; J gene: -; clone size: -; CDR3 protein: CASSHPPYRVGLGREQYF
V gene: TRBV6-6; J gene: TRBJ1-2; clone size: -; CDR3 protein: CASSYFGDDGYTF
V gene: TRBV18; J gene: TRBJ2-2; clone size: -; CDR3 protein: CASSRIAGGANTGELFF
V gene: TRBV7-9; J gene: TRBJ2-7; clone size: -; CDR3 protein: CASSLTESSYEQYF
V gene: TRBV21-1; J gene: TRBJ1-3; clone size: -; CDR3 protein: CASSRDRSSGNTIYF
V gene: TRBV7-9; J gene: TRBJ1-4; clone size: -; CDR3 protein: CAGGGNEKLFF
V gene: TRBV5-6; J gene: TRBJ2-5; clone size: -; CDR3 protein: CASRGGTGVLPQETQYF
V gene: TRBV18; J gene: TRBJ1-5; clone size: -; CDR3 protein: CASSPFSQTGNQPQHF
V gene: TRBV27; J gene: TRBJ2-7; clone size: -; CDR3 protein: CASRSLETGQEQYF
V gene: TRBV18; J gene: TRBJ2-7; clone size: -; CDR3 protein: CASSPDRYYEQYF
V gene: TRBV30; J gene: TRBJ2-7; clone size: -; CDR3 protein: CAWSVLVYEQYF
V gene: TRBV5-1; J gene: TRBJ2-2; clone size: -; CDR3 protein: CASSGTSTVASNTGELFF
V gene: TRBV13; J gene: TRBJ2-2; clone size: -; CDR3 protein: CASSLEARVTGELFF
V gene: TRBV5-6; J gene: TRBJ1-4; clone size: -; CDR3 protein: CASAKGTNEKLFF
V gene: TRBV5-6; J gene: TRBJ1-3; clone size: -; CDR3 protein: CASSLRAGNTIYF
V gene: TRBV28; J gene: TRBJ1-1; clone size: -; CDR3 protein: CASSVPGQGPAEAFF
V gene: TRBV10-3; J gene: TRBJ2-2; clone size: -; CDR3 protein: CAISEEGGPGNTGELFF
V gene: TRBV7-2; J gene: TRBJ1-1; clone size: -; CDR3 protein: CASTPGQISTEAFF
V gene: TRBV4-3; J gene: TRBJ2-7; clone size: -; CDR3 protein: CASSQDSRDGEQYF
V gene: TRBV5-1; J gene: TRBJ2-5; clone size: -; CDR3 protein: CASSPGGPGETQYF
V gene: TRBV27; J gene: TRBJ2-1; clone size: -; CDR3 protein: CASSRSTGDRGRNEQFF
V gene: TRBV15; J gene: TRBJ1-4; clone size: -; CDR3 protein: CATSARQGLVEKLFF
V gene: TRBV7-9; J gene: TRBJ2-5; clone size: -; CDR3 protein: CASSYDVGYVETQYF
V gene: TRBV19; J gene: TRBJ2-3; clone size: -; CDR3 protein: CASSTTSDTQYF
V gene: TRBV27; J gene: TRBJ2-2; clone size: -; CDR3 protein: CASSLLGGELFF
V gene: TRBV19; J gene: TRBJ1-3; clone size: -; CDR3 protein: CASSSTGQRNTIYF
V gene: TRBV29-1; J gene: TRBJ2-3; clone size: -; CDR3 protein: CSARWGDTQYF
V gene: TRBV5-5; J gene: TRBJ2-7; clone size: -; CDR3 protein: CASSLTFGRSEQYF
V gene: TRBV4-2; J gene: TRBJ2-5; clone size: few; CDR3 protein: CASSRRLRVEETQYF
V gene: TRBV29-1; J gene: TRBJ1-2; clone size: -; CDR3 protein: CSAETGRLGYGYTF
V gene: TRBV10-3; J gene: TRBJ1-5; clone size: -; CDR3 protein: CAISGASDQPQHF
V gene: TRBV4-3; J gene: TRBJ2-7; clone size: -; CDR3 protein: CASSQRTGIYEQYF